Shown below are 18 T cell receptor beta chains from a single sample sequenced in a study of T-cell reconstitution after alpha-beta-depleted transplantation in children. For TCRbeta, the library was prepared with unique molecular identifiers. TCRdb re-called the PCR reads through MiXCR, storing one row per CDR3 protein. Among almost 400,000 distinct CDR3 sequences listed, over 20% were seen once. The sample here was PBMCs from the stem cell graft donor, taken from the stem cell graft. The source is a human donor who donated a stem cell graft to a child with acute myeloid leukemia.

This clonotype was counted only a few times. The gene calls are TRBV29-1 and TRBJ2-2; 9 bases are a match to TRBD2. CDR1 is SQVTM and CDR2 is ANQGSEA in the germline V gene. The CDR3 contains 15 residues. The junction had 9 bases not matched to a gene; V was cut back by 4 bases and J by 6 bases. The CDR3 DNA is TGCAGCGTTGCCCGCCCGGGACTAGCAGCCGGGGAGCTGTTTTTT. Translated, it gives CSVARPGLAAGELFF.

With respect to this clonotype: Germline and junction disagree at one end, which may indicate a read error. V and J are TRBV7-7 and TRBJ2-3; tentative D call: TRBD2 (6 bases). CDR3 size: 16 residues. Germline-derived CDR1 and CDR2 are SSHAT and FNYEAQ (reference sequence). The CDR3 is CASSLAVWLVRDTQYF. CDR3 bases: TGTGCTAGCAGCTTAGCGGTCTGGTTGGTACGGGATACGCAGTATTTT.

This clonotype was seen at least ten times. The chain has TRBV5-1 and TRBJ2-7, with 7 bases aligning to TRBD1. This CDR3 comprises 14 residues. The V segment lost 4 bases and the J segment 2 bases; nucleotides outside the gene matches: 6. Germline V gene data show CDR1 as SGHRS and CDR2 as YFSETQ. CDR3 protein: CASSVGQAPYEQYF. CDR3 sequence (DNA): TGCGCCAGCAGCGTAGGACAGGCCCCCTACGAGCAGTACTTC.

This clonotype was seen at least ten times. This chain joins TRBV20-1 and TRBJ2-7; 8 positions agree with TRBD2. Trimming cost V 7 bases and J 4 bases; bases outside gene matches: 12. This CDR3 is 14 amino acids long. Per the germline V gene, CDR1 is DFQATT and CDR2 is SNEGSKA (reference sequence). CDR3 region: CSGIKAGDYYEQYF. CDR3 sequence (DNA): TGCAGTGGTATTAAAGCGGGAGACTATTACGAGCAGTACTTC.

The CDR3 DNA sequence: TGTGCCAGCAGCTTCATCCCCCGGGAGGCGAAGTTCTTC. The encoded protein is CASSFIPREAKFF. The chain employs TRBV7-3 and TRBJ2-1, with 7 bases matching TRBD2. Per the germline V gene, CDR1 is SGHTA and CDR2 is FQGTGA. Trimming at V came to 3 bases and at J to 14 bases, leaving 10 bases not matched to a gene. The CDR3 totals 13 residues.

This clonotype was counted a few times. This chain connects TRBV2 to TRBJ2-5, with 7 bases identical to TRBD1. Germline V gives CDR1 SNHLY, CDR2 FYNNEI. This CDR3 is built from 12 residues. V was clipped by 5 bases and J by 5 bases; unmatched bases: 2. The CDR3 here is CASSKDRETQYF. CDR3 DNA sequence: TGTGCCAGCAGTAAGGACAGGGAGACCCAGTACTTC.

The chain carries TRBV7-9 and TRBJ1-1; no firm D call. CDR1 and CDR2 from the germline V gene are SEHNR and FQNEAQ (reference sequence). This CDR3 spans 16 amino acids. The ends were cut back, 5 bases at V and 4 bases at J, with 20 bases in the middle. CDR3 sequence: CASSPTRSRGSTEAFF. CDR3 bases: TGTGCCAGCAGCCCCACCCGGTCACGGGGTAGCACTGAAGCTTTCTTT.

The V call is TRBV15, the J call TRBJ2-7, with 7 bases lining up with TRBD1. The CDR3 contains 15 residues. Germline loops: CDR1 LNHNV, CDR2 YYDKDF (reference sequence). The V gene end was trimmed by 6 bases and the J gene end by 7 bases; junction bases not matched to a gene: 15. The CDR3 loop reads CATSYSGTVLEEQYF. For the CDR3, the DNA is TGTGCCACCAGTTATTCCGGGACAGTCTTGGAGGAGCAGTACTTC.

This chain joins TRBV28 and TRBJ2-7; 12 nucleotides line up with TRBD2. V gave up 2 bases and J gave up 7 bases; unmatched junction bases: 6. CDR1 and CDR2 (germline): MDHEN, SYDVKM. CDR3 size: 15 residues. The CDR3 region has the DNA TGTGCCAGCAGTTTACTAGCGGGAGGGCCGAGGGAGCAGTACTTC. This sequence encodes CASSLLAGGPREQYF.

This clonotype was seen only a few times. The V and J genes are TRBV11-2 and TRBJ2-2, with 10 bases aligning to TRBD2. V was clipped by 5 bases and J by 6 bases; unmatched bases: 9. CDR3 length equals 16 residues. Germline values: CDR1 SGHAT, CDR2 FQNNGV. CDR3 nucleotides: TGTGCCAGCAGCCCTCAGATAGCGGGAGGTCCCGGGGAGCTGTTTTTT. It encodes CASSPQIAGGPGELFF.

The rearrangement joins TRBV7-2 to TRBJ2-5, with 8 bases aligning to TRBD2. Germline V gives CDR1 SGHTA, CDR2 FQGNSA. This CDR3 contains 16 residues. V trimming: 0 bases; J trimming: 1 base; junction bases outside the gene matches: 4. CDR3 protein: CASSLASLAAQETQYF. DNA of the CDR3: TGTGCCAGCAGCTTAGCCTCACTAGCGGCCCAAGAGACCCAGTACTTC.

This clonotype has ten or more counts. The CDR3 DNA reads as TGTGCCAGCAGTCCGGGACTAGGCCGGAACACCGGGGAGCTGTTTTTT. Translated, it gives CASSPGLGRNTGELFF. The rearrangement joins TRBV6-5 to TRBJ2-2; 8 bases fit TRBD2. CDR3 size: 16 residues. Looked up from germline, CDR1 is MNHEY and CDR2 is SVGAGI. The ends lost 5 bases at V and 1 base at J; junction bases unmatched: 6.

This clonotype has only a few counts. Mismatch with germline at one junction end may stem from a read error. This chain joins TRBV12-3 or TRBV12-4 and TRBJ2-7; 9 bases align to TRBD2. The CDR3 is 12 residues long. DNA of the CDR3: TGTGCCAGCAGTTTATCGCCTAGCGGGATCCTCTTC. It codes for CASSLSPSGILF.

Ten or more counts support this clonotype. The rearrangement links TRBV15 to TRBJ2-1; 10 nucleotides line up with TRBD2. The germline V gene has CDR1 LNHNV and CDR2 YYDKDF (reference sequence). This CDR3 has 14 residues. V was clipped by 8 bases and J by 3 bases; unmatched bases: 4. CDR3 sequence: CATGLAVNYNEQFF. The CDR3, as DNA: TGTGCCACCGGACTAGCGGTCAACTACAATGAGCAGTTCTTC.

The chain employs TRBV5-1 and TRBJ1-2, with no clear D. Germline values: CDR1 SGHRS, CDR2 YFSETQ. The V end was cut by 5 bases, the J end by 4 bases, with 15 bases between. The CDR3 has 14 amino acids. Written as DNA, the CDR3 is TGCGCCAGCAGTCCGGACGGATCTTTCTATGGCTACACCTTC. Its translation is CASSPDGSFYGYTF.

This chain joins TRBV5-1 and TRBJ2-3; TRBD1 might be the D (5 bases). CDR1 and CDR2 (germline): SGHRS, YFSETQ. The CDR3 length is 16 residues. V lost 2 bases and J 1 base, leaving 14 bases between the germline ends. CDR3 in DNA: TGCGCCAGCAGCTTTATCGCCACACAGGGCACAGATACGCAGTATTTT. Translation gives CASSFIATQGTDTQYF.

This clonotype appeared a few times. The gene calls are TRBV7-2 and TRBJ2-2; a weak D match, TRBD1 (5 bases). Trimming cost V 3 bases and J 4 bases, with 9 bases left between them. Germline V lookup: CDR1 SGHTA, CDR2 FQGNSA. The CDR3 covers 14 residues. Here the CDR3 DNA reads TGTGCCAGCAGCTTTGGACACCTCACCGGGGAGCTGTTTTTT. Protein product: CASSFGHLTGELFF.

The J gene is TRBJ2-5, the V gene TRBV7-9; D is unresolved. Germline values: CDR1 SEHNR, CDR2 FQNEAQ (reference sequence). This CDR3 comprises 14 residues. Deletions cut 4 bases from V and 5 bases from J, with 14 bases between. Written as DNA, the CDR3 is TGTGCCAGCAGCTCGAGGAATAGTGGTGAGACCCAGTACTTC. Residues: CASSSRNSGETQYF. Variable domain in full (rest from reference TRBV7-9 and TRBJ2-5): DTGVSQNPRHKITKRGQNVTFRCDPISEHNRLYWYRQTLGQGPEFLTYFQNEAQLEKSRLLSDRFSAERPKGSFSTLEIQRTEQGDSAMYLCASSSRNSGETQYFGPGTRLLVL.